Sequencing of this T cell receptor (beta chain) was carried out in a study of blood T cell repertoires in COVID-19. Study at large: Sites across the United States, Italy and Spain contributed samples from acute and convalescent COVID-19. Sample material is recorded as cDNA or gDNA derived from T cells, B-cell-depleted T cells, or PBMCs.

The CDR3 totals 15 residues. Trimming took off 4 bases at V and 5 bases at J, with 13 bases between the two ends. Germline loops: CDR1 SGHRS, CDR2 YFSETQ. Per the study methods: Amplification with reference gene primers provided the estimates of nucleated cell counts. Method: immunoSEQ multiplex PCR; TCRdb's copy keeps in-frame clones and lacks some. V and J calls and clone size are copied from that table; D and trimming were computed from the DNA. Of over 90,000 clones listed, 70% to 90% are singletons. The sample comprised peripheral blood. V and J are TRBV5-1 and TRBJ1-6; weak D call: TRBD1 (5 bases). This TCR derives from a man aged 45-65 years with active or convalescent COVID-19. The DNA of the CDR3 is TGCGCCAGCAGCAGTACAGGTACTCATAATTCACCCCTCCACTTT. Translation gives CASSSTGTHNSPLHF.